Following are 8 T cell receptor beta chains from one sample sequenced in a study of blood T cells in healthy people across ages (dated by TCRdb to 2013 to 2016). To prepare the library, 5' RACE was applied. Sequencing took place on an Illumina HiSeq 2500. A second PCR of roughly 7 to 11 cycles was performed with a sample-barcoded 5' primer and a J-beta primer mix. The public reads were quality trimmed at Q25 with fastp and then assembled into clones with MiXCR by TCRdb, keeping productive beta chains. Rows are combined by CDR3 protein, so each entry shows the most common genes and DNA. For this sample the table gives around 1.5 million distinct CDR3 sequences, of which roughly 40% were detected only once. Together, the top ten hold 7% to 9.5% of the sample. Sequencing was carried out using blood. The origin of the receptors is a woman younger than 30 in good health.

This chain links TRBV9 with TRBJ2-2; no reliable D call. The CDR3 is 14 amino acids. V lost 3 bases and J lost 2, with 8 bases in between. CDR1 and CDR2 from the germline V gene are SGDLS and YYNGEE. CDR3 amino acids: CASSGRLNTGELFF. The CDR3 DNA reads as TGTGCCAGCAGCGGCAGGCTAAACACCGGGGAGCTGTTTTTT. The full variable domain, completed using reference TRBV9 and TRBJ2-2, is DSGVTQTPKHLITATGQRVTLRCSPRSGDLSVYWYQQSLDQGLQFLIQYYNGEERAKGNILERFSAQQFPDLHSELNLSSLELGDSALYFCASSGRLNTGELFFGEGSRLTVL.

The rearrangement uses TRBV4-2 and TRBJ2-7, with D perhaps matching TRBD2 (6 bases). Germline-derived CDR1 and CDR2 are LGHNA and YNFKEQ. Trimming shortened V by 1 base and J by 1 base, and 11 bases separated the two germline ends. This CDR3 is 15 amino acids long. CDR3 amino acids: CASSQAPTSSYEQYF. CDR3 bases: TGTGCCAGCAGCCAAGCCCCGACTAGTTCCTACGAGCAGTACTTC.

This chain uses TRBV20-1 with TRBJ1-4; 10 bases match TRBD1. The CDR3 sequence is 14 residues long. The V gene end was trimmed by 6 bases and the J gene end by 6 bases; junction bases not matched to a gene: 7. The V gene's germline CDR1 is DFQATT and CDR2 SNEGSKA (reference sequence). The CDR3 DNA reads TGCAGTGCCAAGACAGGGGGCTTAGATGAAAAACTGTTTTTT. This sequence encodes CSAKTGGLDEKLFF.

The rearrangement uses TRBV7-6 and TRBJ2-1, with 8 bases identical to TRBD2. Germline lookup yields CDR1 SGHVS and CDR2 FNYEAQ. The CDR3 sequence is 19 residues long. The ends lost 0 bases at V and 7 bases at J; junction bases unmatched: 17. The DNA for the CDR3 is TGTGCCAGCAGCTTAGCGCGGGCTAGCGGGTTGGGTATACTTAATGAGCAGTTCTTC. This translates into CASSLARASGLGILNEQFF. Full variable domain (outside the CDR3, taken from reference TRBV7-6 and TRBJ2-1): GAGVSQSPRYKVTKRGQDVALRCDPISGHVSLYWYRQALGQGPEFLTYFNYEAQQDKSGLPNDRFSAERPEGSISTLTIQRTEQRDSAMYRCASSLARASGLGILNEQFFGPGTRLTVL.

This clonotype was counted between two and nine times. The chain combines TRBV28 with TRBJ2-3, with 10 bases matching TRBD1. This CDR3 comprises 15 residues. Per the germline V gene, CDR1 is MDHEN and CDR2 is SYDVKM. J gave up 5 bases and V 4 bases, and 6 bases lay outside the gene matches. The CDR3 bases are TGTGCCAGCAGTTCTGACAGGGGGCGGGAAGATACGCAGTATTTT. Translated, it gives CASSSDRGREDTQYF.

J is TRBJ2-3 and V is TRBV4-2, with 8 bases identical to TRBD2. V was clipped by 5 bases and J by 3 bases; unmatched bases: 7. CDR1 is LGHNA and CDR2 is YNFKEQ in the germline V gene. The CDR3 covers 15 residues. The DNA for the CDR3 is TGTGCCAGCAGCTCCGGGACTAGGATGACAGATACGCAGTATTTT. Its protein product is CASSSGTRMTDTQYF.

Comment on this clonotype: The junction differs from germline at one of its ends, possibly a read error. The rearrangement joins TRBV28 to TRBJ2-3, with D perhaps TRBD1 or TRBD2 (5 bases each). Per germline, CDR1 MDHEN and CDR2 SYDVKM. The CDR3 consists of 17 residues. The CDR3 DNA reads TGTGCCAGCAGCCCTGTGGAAAGAGGGGTACACACAGATGCGCAGTATTTT. Protein product: CASSPVERGVHTDAQYF.

About this clonotype: This could be a read error, since a much larger clone is one nucleotide away. V is TRBV28 and J is TRBJ2-1; TRBD2 matches at 7 bases. Germline V gives CDR1 MDHEN, CDR2 SYDVKM. Unmatched junction bases numbered 12, after V lost 3 bases and J lost 10 bases. This CDR3 spans 15 amino acids. The CDR3 DNA reads TGTGCCAGCAGTTTCCAGCGGGGTACCTCGGACGAGCAGTTCTTC. Its protein product is CASSFQRGTSDEQFF.